The following is a TCR beta chain sequence with its context. The V and J ends lost 1 base and 5 bases, in that order; junction bases with no gene match: 12. This CDR3 region has 17 residues. The germline CDR1 and CDR2 sequences are LGHNT and FRNRAP. This entry comes from a study of blood T cell repertoires in COVID-19. How the authors handled the data: Scientists estimated how many nucleated cells there were by amplifying reference gene primers. The repertoire was sequenced with immunoSEQ multiplex PCR; TCRdb's copy has only in-frame clones and lacks some. Clonal size and the V and J genes are those of that table, whereas D and trimming came from the DNA. The table lists hundreds of thousands of clones, around nine tenths of them singletons.

The chain combines TRBV12-5 with TRBJ2-7; TRBD2 aligns across 9 bases. The sequenced sample consisted of peripheral blood. This receptor was obtained from a woman aged 18 to 35 who had recovered from COVID-19. CDR3 loop: CASGLASSGSSGHEQYF. The CDR3 coding sequence is TGTGCTAGTGGTTTGGCTAGTAGCGGGAGTAGCGGCCACGAGCAGTACTTC.